This TCR beta chain was obtained from a study of vaccination effects on CD4 cells after COVID-19. Overall study findings and caveats: Cross-reactivity toward common cold coronaviruses was confined to only 1 of 255 vaccine-induced clones in healthy vaccinees. Missing from the study were early post-infection timepoints, and its convalescent patients were few.

Before any sequencing was done, the ViraFEST assay used viral peptide pools to expand antigen-specific CD4+ T cells. CD4+ T cell isolation took place after 10 days of culture. Each vaccine recipient was nucleocapsid antibody negative and had no prior SARS-CoV-2 infection. PBMC were cultured at around 2 million per well with 8 to 10 IU/ml IL-2 and around 9.4 ug/ml peptides. The authors exchanged half the medium for IL-2 medium on days 3 and 7. Sequenced by immunoSEQ multiplex PCR; TCRdb stores in-frame clones only, minus some. The table shows just under 65,000 clones, with around three quarters occurring only once. The CDR3 consists of 16 residues. V was pared by 2 bases and J by 2 bases, with 13 bases between. The germline gives CDR1 KGHDR, CDR2 SFDVKD. This clone was seen once. Antigen: not known.

The TCR was taken from a human donor who received a COVID-19 vaccine. The sample here was CD4+ T cells from PBMCs cultured with HCoV-OC43 spike peptides, taken before COVID-19 vaccination. Documented subset: HCoV-OC43 spike overlapping peptide pool stimulation. This chain links TRBV24-1 with TRBJ2-3; D is unclear. The CDR3 region has the DNA TGTGCCACCAGTGATTCGGCAGGAGAGAACACAGATACGCAGTATTTT. Encoded protein: CATSDSAGENTDTQYF.